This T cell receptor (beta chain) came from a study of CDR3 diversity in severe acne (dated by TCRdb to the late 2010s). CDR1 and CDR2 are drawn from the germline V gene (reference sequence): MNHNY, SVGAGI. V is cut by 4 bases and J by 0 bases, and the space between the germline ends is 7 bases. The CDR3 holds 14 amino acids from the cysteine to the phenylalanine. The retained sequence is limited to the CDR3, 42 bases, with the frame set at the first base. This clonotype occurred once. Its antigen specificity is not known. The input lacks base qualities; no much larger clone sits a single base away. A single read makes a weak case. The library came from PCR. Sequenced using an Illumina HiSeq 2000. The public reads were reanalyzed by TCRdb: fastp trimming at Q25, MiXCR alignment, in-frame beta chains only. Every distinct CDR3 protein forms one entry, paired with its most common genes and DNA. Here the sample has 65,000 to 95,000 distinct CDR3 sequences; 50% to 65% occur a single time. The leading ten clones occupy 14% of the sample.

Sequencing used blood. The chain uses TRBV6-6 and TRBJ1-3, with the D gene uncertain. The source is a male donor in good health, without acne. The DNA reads TGTGCCAGCAGTTCTCCGGCCTCTGGAAACACCATATATTTT. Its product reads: CASSSPASGNTIYF.